Described below is a single T cell receptor beta chain sequence and its context. The target antigen is unknown. The data were taken from a study of graft-versus-host responses after intestinal transplantation. The data were produced by immunoSEQ multiplex PCR, yet TCRdb's version contains in-frame clones alone and is incomplete. The table shows around 130,000 clones, with approximately 92% occurring only once. Whole-study results and caveats: There were GvH clones found in recipient marrow, and some of them appeared first in ileum or blood.

V lost 1 base to trimming and J lost 3 bases, with 10 bases between them. Germline CDR1 and CDR2: SNHLY and FYNNEI. The CDR3 has 15 amino acids. The source is a human donor who received an intestinal transplant. Sequenced here: unstimulated CD4+ T cells sorted from spleen or lymph node cells, sampled before intestinal transplant. The J gene is TRBJ1-5, the V gene TRBV2; D might be TRBD1 (5 bases). The CDR3 is CASSEVRQPNQPQHF. CDR3 sequence (DNA): TGTGCCAGCAGTGAAGTCCGACAGCCCAATCAGCCCCAGCATTTT.